In this sample, the clone carrying this T cell receptor (beta chain) is medium-sized. Its antigen is as yet unknown. The same CDR3 can be traced to other DNA sequences in this sample. This CDR3 spans 14 amino acids. The V gene's germline CDR1 is LGHDT and CDR2 YNNKEL (reference sequence). V was trimmed by 1 base and J by 6 bases, leaving 13 bases between them. Produced via immunoSEQ multiplex PCR; TCRdb's table is partial and in-frame only. In the table there are more than 12,000 clones, about 72% of which are singletons. This sample is drawn from a study of vaccination effects on CD4 cells after COVID-19. Study at large: The second dose preceded post-vaccine samples by a median of 72 days.

ViraFEST assay sequencing came after antigen-specific CD4+ T cells were expanded with viral peptide pools. The culture ran for 10 days before CD4+ T cells were isolated. Two-dose vaccination with either BNT162b2 or mRNA-1273 was given to the participants. Broader study findings: Healthy vaccinees showed cross-reactivity with common cold coronaviruses in only 1 of 255 vaccine-induced clones. Among infection- and vaccine-induced clones, marked clonal contraction occurred late after vaccination.

This specimen was CD4+ T cells from PBMCs cultured with SARS-CoV-2 spike peptides, taken after COVID-19 vaccination. The source is a human donor who received a COVID-19 vaccine. The genes are TRBV3-1 (or the pseudogene TRBV3-2) and TRBJ2-7; D may match TRBD1 or TRBD2 (5 bases each). This chain's CDR3 is CASSQAQGRSEQYF. In DNA form, the CDR3 reads TGTGCCAGCAGCCAAGCTCAGGGACGTTCCGAGCAGTACTTC.